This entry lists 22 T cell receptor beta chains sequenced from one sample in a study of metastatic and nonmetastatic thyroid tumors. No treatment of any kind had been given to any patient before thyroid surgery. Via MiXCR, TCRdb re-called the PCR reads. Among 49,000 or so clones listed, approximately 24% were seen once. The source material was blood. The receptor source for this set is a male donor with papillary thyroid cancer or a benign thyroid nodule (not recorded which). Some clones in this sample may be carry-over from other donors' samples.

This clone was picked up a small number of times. Here the CDR3 reads CASSSIRDRGPLGYTF. The CDR3 coding sequence is TGTGCCAGCAGCTCCATAAGGGACAGGGGGCCTCTTGGCTACACCTTC. The chain recombines TRBV11-2 with TRBJ1-2, with 12 bases identical to TRBD1. CDR3 length: 16 amino acids. After removal of 4 bases from V and 7 bases from J, the junction contained 10 bases not matched to a gene. Germline V gives CDR1 SGHAT, CDR2 FQNNGV.

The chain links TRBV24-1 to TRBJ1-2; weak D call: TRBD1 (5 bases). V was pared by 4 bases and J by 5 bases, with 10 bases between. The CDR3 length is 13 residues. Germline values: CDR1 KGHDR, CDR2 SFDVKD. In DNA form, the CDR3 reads TGTGCCACCAGTGAGGCAGGGCCATATGGCTACACCTTC. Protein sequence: CATSEAGPYGYTF.

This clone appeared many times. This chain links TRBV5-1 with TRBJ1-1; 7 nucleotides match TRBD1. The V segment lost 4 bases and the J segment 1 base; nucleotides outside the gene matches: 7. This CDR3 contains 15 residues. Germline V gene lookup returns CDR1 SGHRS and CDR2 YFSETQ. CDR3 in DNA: TGCGCCAGCAGCCGCCTGGGACAGAAGAACACTGAAGCTTTCTTT. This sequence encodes CASSRLGQKNTEAFF. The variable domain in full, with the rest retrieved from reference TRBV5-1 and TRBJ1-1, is KAGVTQTPRYLIKTRGQQVTLSCSPISGHRSVSWYQQTPGQGLQFLFEYFSETQRNKGNFPGRFSGRQFSNSRSEMNVSTLELGDSALYLCASSRLGQKNTEAFFGQGTRLTVV.

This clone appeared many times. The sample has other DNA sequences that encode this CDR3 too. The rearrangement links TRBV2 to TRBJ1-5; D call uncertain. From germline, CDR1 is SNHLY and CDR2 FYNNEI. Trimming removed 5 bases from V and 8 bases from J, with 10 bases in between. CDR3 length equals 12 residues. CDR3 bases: TGTGCCAGCAGTTGGTCCTGGGAGCCCCAGCATTTT. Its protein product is CASSWSWEPQHF.

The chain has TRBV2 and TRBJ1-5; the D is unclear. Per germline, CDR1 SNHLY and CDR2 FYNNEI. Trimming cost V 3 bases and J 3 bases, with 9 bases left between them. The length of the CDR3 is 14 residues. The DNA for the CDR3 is TGTGCCAGCAGTGAGTTAAACCCCAATCAGCCCCAGCATTTT. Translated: CASSELNPNQPQHF.

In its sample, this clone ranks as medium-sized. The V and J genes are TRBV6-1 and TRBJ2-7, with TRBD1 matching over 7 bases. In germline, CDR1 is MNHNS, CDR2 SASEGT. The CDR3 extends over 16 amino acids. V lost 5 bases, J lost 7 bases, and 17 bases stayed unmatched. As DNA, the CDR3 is TGTGCCAGCAGTCACATCCGGGACAGTGGAACGGGGGAGCAGTACTTC. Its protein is CASSHIRDSGTGEQYF.

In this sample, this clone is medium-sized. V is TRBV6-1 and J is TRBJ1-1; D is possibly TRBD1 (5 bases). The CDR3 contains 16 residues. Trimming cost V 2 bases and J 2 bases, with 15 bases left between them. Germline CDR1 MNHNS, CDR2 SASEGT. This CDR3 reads CASSESDGTPNTEAFF. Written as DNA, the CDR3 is TGTGCCAGCAGTGAAAGCGACGGGACTCCAAACACTGAAGCTTTCTTT.

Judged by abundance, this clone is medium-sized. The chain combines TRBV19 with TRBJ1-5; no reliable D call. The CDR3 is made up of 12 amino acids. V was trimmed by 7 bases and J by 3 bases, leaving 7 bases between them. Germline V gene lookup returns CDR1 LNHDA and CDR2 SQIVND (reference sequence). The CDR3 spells CASTEFNQPQHF. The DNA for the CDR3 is TGTGCCAGTACGGAGTTCAATCAGCCCCAGCATTTT. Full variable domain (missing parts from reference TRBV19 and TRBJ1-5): DGGITQSPKYLFRKEGQNVTLSCEQNLNHDAMYWYRQDPGQGLRLIYYSQIVNDFQKGDIAEGYSVSREKKESFPLTVTSAQKNPTAFYLCASTEFNQPQHFGDGTRLSIL.

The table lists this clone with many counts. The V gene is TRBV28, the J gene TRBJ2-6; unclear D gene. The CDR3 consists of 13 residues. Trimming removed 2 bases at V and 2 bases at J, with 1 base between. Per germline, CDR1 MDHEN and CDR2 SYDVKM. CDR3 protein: CASSLAGANVLTF. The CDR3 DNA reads TGTGCCAGCAGTTTAGCTGGGGCCAACGTCCTGACTTTC.

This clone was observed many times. Here the CDR3 DNA reads TGTGCCAGCAGCCCTCGAGGGGCGATGGGGGGAATGAACACTGAAGCTTTCTTT. Its protein product is CASSPRGAMGGMNTEAFF. The rearrangement joins TRBV11-2 to TRBJ1-1; D is perhaps TRBD1 (5 bases). Trimming took off 5 bases at V and 0 bases at J, with 22 bases between the two ends. CDR1 is SGHAT, CDR2 FQNNGV, per germline. This CDR3 has 18 amino acids.

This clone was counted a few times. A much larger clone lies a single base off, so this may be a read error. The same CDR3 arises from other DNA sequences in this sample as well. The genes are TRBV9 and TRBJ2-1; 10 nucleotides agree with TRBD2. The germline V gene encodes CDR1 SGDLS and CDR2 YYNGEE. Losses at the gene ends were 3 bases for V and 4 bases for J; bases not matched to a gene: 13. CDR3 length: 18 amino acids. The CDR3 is CASSAGPLSGRGYNEQFF. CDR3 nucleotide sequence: TGTGCCAGCAGCGCTGGTCCCCTCAGCGGGAGGGGGTACAATGAGCAGTTCTTC.

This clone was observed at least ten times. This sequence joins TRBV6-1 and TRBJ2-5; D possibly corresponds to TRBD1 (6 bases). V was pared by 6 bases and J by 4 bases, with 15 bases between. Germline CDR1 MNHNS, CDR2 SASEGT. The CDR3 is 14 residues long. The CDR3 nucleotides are TGTGCCAGCAGACGCAGGGGAGTGGGAGAGACCCAGTACTTC. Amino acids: CASRRRGVGETQYF.

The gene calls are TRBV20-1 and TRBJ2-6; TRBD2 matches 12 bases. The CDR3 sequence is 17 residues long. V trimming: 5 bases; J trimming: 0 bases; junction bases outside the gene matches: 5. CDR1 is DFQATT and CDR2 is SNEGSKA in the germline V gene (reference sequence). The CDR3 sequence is CSAPQTSGSSGANVLTF. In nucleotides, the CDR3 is TGCAGTGCTCCTCAGACTAGCGGGAGCTCTGGGGCCAACGTCCTGACTTTC.

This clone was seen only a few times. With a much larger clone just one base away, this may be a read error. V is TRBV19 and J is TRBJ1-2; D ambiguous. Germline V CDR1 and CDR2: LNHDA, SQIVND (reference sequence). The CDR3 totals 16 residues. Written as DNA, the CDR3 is TGTGCCATCCGAAGCTCGGGGATCCAGGTTAACTATGGCTACGCCTTC. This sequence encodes CAIRSSGIQVNYGYAF.

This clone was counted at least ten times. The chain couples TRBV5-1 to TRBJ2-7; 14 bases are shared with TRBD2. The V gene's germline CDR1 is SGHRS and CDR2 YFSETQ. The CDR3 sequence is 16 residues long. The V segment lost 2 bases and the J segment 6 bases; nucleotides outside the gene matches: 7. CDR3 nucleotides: TGCGCCAGCAGCTTAGCCGGGACTAGCGGGAGTCTCGAGCAGTACTTC. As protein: CASSLAGTSGSLEQYF.

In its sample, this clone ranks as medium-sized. CDR3 amino acids: CAYHRGNTEAFF. CDR3 DNA sequence: TGTGCCTACCACCGCGGGAACACTGAAGCTTTCTTT. The chain has TRBV30 and TRBJ1-1, with D uncertain. V was clipped by 7 bases and J by 1 base, with 10 bases between them. The CDR3 extends over 12 amino acids. From germline, CDR1 is GTSNPN and CDR2 SVGIG (reference sequence).

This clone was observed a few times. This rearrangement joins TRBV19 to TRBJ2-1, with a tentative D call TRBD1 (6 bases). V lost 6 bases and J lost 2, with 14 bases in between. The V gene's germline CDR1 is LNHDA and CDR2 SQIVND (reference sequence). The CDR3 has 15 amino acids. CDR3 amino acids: CASRVSGVAYNEQFF. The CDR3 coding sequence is TGTGCCAGTAGGGTCTCAGGGGTGGCCTACAATGAGCAGTTCTTC.

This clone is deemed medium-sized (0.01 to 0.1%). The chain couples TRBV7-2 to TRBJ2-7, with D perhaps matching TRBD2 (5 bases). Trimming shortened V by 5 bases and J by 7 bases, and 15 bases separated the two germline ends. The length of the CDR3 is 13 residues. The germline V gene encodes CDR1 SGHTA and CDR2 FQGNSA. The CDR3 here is CASSPWEGREQYF. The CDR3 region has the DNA TGTGCCAGCAGCCCATGGGAAGGGAGAGAGCAGTACTTC.

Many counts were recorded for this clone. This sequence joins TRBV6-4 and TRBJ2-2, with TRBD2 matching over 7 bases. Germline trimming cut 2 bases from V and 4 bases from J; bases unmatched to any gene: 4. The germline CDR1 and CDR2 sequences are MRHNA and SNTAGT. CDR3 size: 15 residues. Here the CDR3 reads CASSDGGDGTGELFF. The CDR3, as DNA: TGTGCCAGCAGTGACGGGGGGGATGGCACCGGGGAGCTGTTTTTT.

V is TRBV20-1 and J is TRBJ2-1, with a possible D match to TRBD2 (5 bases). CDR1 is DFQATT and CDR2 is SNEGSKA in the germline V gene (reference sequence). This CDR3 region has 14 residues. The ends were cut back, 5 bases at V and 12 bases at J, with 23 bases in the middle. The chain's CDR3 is CSASPSSLNKAQFF. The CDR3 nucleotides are TGCAGTGCTTCCCCTAGCTCCCTCAATAAGGCGCAGTTCTTC.

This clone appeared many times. The chain's CDR3 is CASRQDRGNTGELFF. The CDR3 nucleotides read TGTGCCAGCAGACAGGACAGGGGGAACACCGGGGAGCTGTTTTTT. This rearrangement joins TRBV6-1 to TRBJ2-2; 9 nucleotides align to TRBD1. The CDR3 is 15 residues long. The germline V gene has CDR1 MNHNS and CDR2 SASEGT. The J segment lost 1 base and the V segment lost 6 bases, leaving 3 bases of the junction unmatched.

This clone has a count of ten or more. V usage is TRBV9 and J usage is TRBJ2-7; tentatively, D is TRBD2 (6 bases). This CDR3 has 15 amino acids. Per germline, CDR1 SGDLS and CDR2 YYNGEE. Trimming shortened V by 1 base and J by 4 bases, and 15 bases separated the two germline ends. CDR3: CASSVNGRGGYEQYF. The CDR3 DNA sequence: TGTGCCAGCAGCGTAAACGGGAGAGGTGGTTACGAGCAGTACTTC.